This T cell receptor (beta chain) is from a study of cytomegalovirus exposure and HLA in healthy donors. In regard to this clone: Antigen specificity is unknown.

PCR was performed using 60 Vbeta and 13 Jbeta primers. Sequenced by immunoSEQ multiplex PCR; TCRdb stores in-frame clones only, minus some. The data show some 130,000 clones, with 80% seen just once and approximately 2% held by the top ten. Study-level findings and limits: The study designated 150 to 200 TCR beta chains cytomegalovirus-associated. Association of a missense DCLRE1C variant with TCR beta V- and J-gene trimming was reported in a later analysis. Both high specificity and high sensitivity reportedly marked the classifier's diagnosis of cytomegalovirus status.

The material sequenced was PBMCs. This receptor was taken from a man under 40 in good health and CMV-seronegative.

CDR3 region: CASSSLLRVQGPSYGYTF. The CDR3 coding sequence is TGTGCCAGCAGCTCACTACTACGTGTACAGGGCCCTTCCTATGGCTACACCTTC. The chain links TRBV13 to TRBJ1-2, with TRBD1 as a possible D gene (6 bases). CDR3 length: 18 residues. V was shortened by 4 bases and J by 4 bases, with 25 bases between the two germline ends. Germline CDR1 and CDR2: PRHDT and FYEKMQ (reference sequence).